These 14 T cell receptor beta chains came from one sample sequenced in a study of blood T cell repertoires in COVID-19. Clones were sequenced by immunoSEQ multiplex PCR, and TCRdb holds only the in-frame ones, with some missing. The sample has approximately 250,000 clones, almost 85% seen once. The sequencing sample was made of PBMCs or T cells enriched from blood (not recorded which). These receptors were obtained from a woman between 45 and 65 years old with acute COVID-19.

The CDR3 DNA is TGCGCCAGCAGTCCACTAGCGGGGGGGCATAATGAGCAGTTCTTC. It is translated as CASSPLAGGHNEQFF. This rearrangement joins TRBV10-2 to TRBJ2-1; 13 bases match TRBD2. With V trimmed by 5 bases and J by 7 bases, 5 bases remained unmatched. Germline CDR1 and CDR2: WSHSY and SAAADI. There are 15 residues in the CDR3.

The rearrangement links TRBV18 to TRBJ1-1; the D is unclear. The CDR3 length is 13 residues. Germline CDR1 reads KGHSH; CDR2 reads LQKENI. Trimming cost V 8 bases and J 1 base, with 11 bases left between them. Written as DNA, the CDR3 is TGTGCCAGCGAGTCGACAAAGAACACTGAAGCTTTCTTT. It codes for CASESTKNTEAFF.

CDR3 protein: CATARGFGYGYTF. The CDR3 coding sequence is TGTGCCACGGCTCGGGGGTTCGGCTATGGCTACACCTTC. The rearrangement uses TRBV6-5 and TRBJ1-2; possibly TRBD1 for D (5 bases). The CDR3 is 13 amino acids. The V end was cut by 10 bases, the J end by 4 bases, with 16 bases between. CDR1 is MNHEY and CDR2 is SVGAGI in the germline V gene.

This clone was found once. The rearrangement links TRBV29-1 to TRBJ1-5; 8 bases match TRBD1. Trimming removed 6 bases from V and 6 bases from J; junction bases left unmatched: 7. The V gene's germline CDR1 is SQVTM and CDR2 ANQGSEA. The CDR3 contains 13 residues. In DNA, the CDR3 is TGCAGCGTCGGAGCAGGGGGCAGTCAGCCCCAGCATTTT. It codes for CSVGAGGSQPQHF.

The chain links TRBV7-2 to TRBJ2-5; 10 nucleotides align to TRBD1. V was pared by 5 bases and J by 3 bases, with 6 bases of the junction left unmatched. The CDR3 contains 15 residues. CDR1 and CDR2 (germline): SGHTA, FQGNSA. CDR3 in amino acids: CASSRGDRGEETQYF. DNA for the CDR3: TGTGCCAGCAGCCGTGGGGACAGGGGTGAAGAGACCCAGTACTTC.

CDR3 coding DNA: TGTGCCATCAGTGAGATCACGCAAGAGAACTATGGCTACACCTTC. Amino acid sequence: CAISEITQENYGYTF. The chain uses TRBV10-3 and TRBJ1-2; no reliable D call. Trimming took 2 bases from V and 2 from J, leaving 12 bases between them. This CDR3 region has 15 residues. The germline gives CDR1 ENHRY, CDR2 SYGVKD.

This clone was observed once. The CDR3 loop is CASRSRDMNTEAFF. The DNA of the CDR3 is TGTGCCAGCAGGTCCAGGGATATGAACACTGAAGCTTTCTTT. The J gene is TRBJ1-1, the V gene TRBV3-1 (or the pseudogene TRBV3-2); TRBD1 is a possible D gene (5 bases). CDR1 LGHDT and CDR2 YNNKEL come from the germline V gene (reference sequence). Trimming took 6 bases from V and 0 from J, leaving 11 bases between them. The CDR3 spans 14 residues.

The V gene is TRBV30, the J gene TRBJ2-2, with a tentative D call TRBD2 (5 bases). This CDR3 region has 16 residues. Germline CDR1 reads GTSNPN; CDR2 reads SVGIG (reference sequence). The V gene lost 3 bases and the J gene lost 1 base, with 15 bases spanning the gap. CDR3 amino acids: CAWSLERGLNTGELFF. CDR3 DNA: TGTGCCTGGAGCCTCGAACGCGGGCTGAACACCGGGGAGCTGTTTTTT.

The chain has TRBV20-1 and TRBJ1-1; D gene uncertain. This CDR3 spans 11 amino acids. CDR1 is DFQATT and CDR2 is SNEGSKA in the germline V gene (reference sequence). The V gene lost 0 bases and the J gene lost 10 bases, with 9 bases spanning the gap. CDR3 DNA sequence: TGCAGTGCTAGAGAGGCGACGGGAGCTTTCTTT. Translating gives CSAREATGAFF.

This chain links TRBV6-5 with TRBJ1-1; D gene uncertain. Germline-derived CDR1 and CDR2 are MNHEY and SVGAGI. This CDR3 contains 15 residues. The V and J ends lost 4 bases and 5 bases respectively, with 17 bases between them. The CDR3 sequence: CASSSKASTRTEAFF. The CDR3 DNA sequence: TGTGCCAGCAGTTCAAAGGCCTCGACTCGGACTGAAGCTTTCTTT.

The gene calls are TRBV28 and TRBJ2-2; 9 bases align to TRBD2. J gave up 5 bases and V 8 bases, and 6 bases lay outside the gene matches. CDR1 and CDR2 from the germline V gene are MDHEN and SYDVKM. This CDR3 comprises 14 residues. DNA of the CDR3: TGTGCCAGCTATCGTAGCGGGGGTACCGGGGAGCTGTTTTTT. Residues: CASYRSGGTGELFF.

The CDR3 DNA reads TGTGCCACCAGCAGTGGACAGGGTTCGGCCTACGAGCAGTACTTC. Protein product: CATSSGQGSAYEQYF. The chain has TRBV15 and TRBJ2-7; TRBD1 aligns across 8 bases. Germline trimming cut 3 bases from V and 2 bases from J; bases unmatched to any gene: 6. Germline V gene lookup returns CDR1 LNHNV and CDR2 YYDKDF (reference sequence). The CDR3 has 15 amino acids.

This clone was seen only once. V is TRBV7-8 and J is TRBJ1-6; 7 positions match TRBD1. CDR3 length: 13 amino acids. V shed 3 bases and J 10 bases; nucleotides not matched to a gene: 3. Germline V gene lookup returns CDR1 SGHVS and CDR2 FQNEAQ. Here the CDR3 reads CASSLDRQSPLHF. The CDR3, as DNA: TGTGCCAGCAGCTTGGACAGGCAGTCACCCCTCCACTTT.

The genes are TRBV6-5 and TRBJ1-1; D gene uncertain. CDR1 and CDR2 from the germline V gene are MNHEY and SVGAGI. V lost 7 bases and J 4 bases, leaving 19 bases between the germline ends. CDR3 length: 15 residues. Here the CDR3 reads CASTRPSGSRTEAFF. Written as DNA, the CDR3 is TGTGCCAGCACCCGCCCCTCAGGATCGCGCACTGAAGCTTTCTTT.